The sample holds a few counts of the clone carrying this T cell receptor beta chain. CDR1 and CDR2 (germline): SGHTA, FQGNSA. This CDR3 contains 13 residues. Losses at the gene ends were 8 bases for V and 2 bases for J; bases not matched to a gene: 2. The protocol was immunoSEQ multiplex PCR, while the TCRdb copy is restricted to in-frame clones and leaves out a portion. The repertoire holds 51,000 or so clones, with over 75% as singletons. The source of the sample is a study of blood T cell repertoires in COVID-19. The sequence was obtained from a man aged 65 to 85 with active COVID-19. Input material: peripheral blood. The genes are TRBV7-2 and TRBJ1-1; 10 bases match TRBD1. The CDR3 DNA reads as TGTGCCAGCCGGACAGGGGGAAACACTGAAGCTTTCTTT. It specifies CASRTGGNTEAFF.